This record covers a single T cell receptor beta chain. Its specificity is not known. In the same sample, other DNA sequences code for this CDR3. This sample is drawn from a study of OX40 agonist ivuxolimab in advanced cancers. As for the study in general: Every 2 weeks, patients got intravenous ivuxolimab at one of six dose levels (0.01-10 mg/kg). Participants, 75% to 90% male, averaged roughly 60 years of age, ranging from 23 to 79. Overall study findings and caveats: CD4+ and CD8+ blood T cells expanded clonally by week 6 at 0.1 to 3.0 mg/kg. Some nonresponders additionally presented with little normalized T-cell clonal expansion.

This CDR3 has 15 residues. CDR1 is SNHLY, CDR2 FYNNEI, per germline. J gave up 1 base and V 4 bases, and 4 bases lay outside the gene matches. The assay was immunoSEQ multiplex PCR, and TCRdb's table has in-frame clones only and misses some. The profile shows more than 80,000 clones, 94% of them singletons. The TCR originated in an adult with an advanced solid tumor such as melanoma, head and neck, liver or kidney cancer. The chain joins TRBV2 to TRBJ2-1; 7 bases align to TRBD2. Sample: CD4+ or CD8+ T cells sorted from blood, taken in a trial of the OX40 agonist ivuxolimab. CDR3 loop: CASSGLASSYNEQFF. CDR3 in DNA: TGTGCCAGCAGTGGACTAGCCAGTTCCTACAATGAGCAGTTCTTC.